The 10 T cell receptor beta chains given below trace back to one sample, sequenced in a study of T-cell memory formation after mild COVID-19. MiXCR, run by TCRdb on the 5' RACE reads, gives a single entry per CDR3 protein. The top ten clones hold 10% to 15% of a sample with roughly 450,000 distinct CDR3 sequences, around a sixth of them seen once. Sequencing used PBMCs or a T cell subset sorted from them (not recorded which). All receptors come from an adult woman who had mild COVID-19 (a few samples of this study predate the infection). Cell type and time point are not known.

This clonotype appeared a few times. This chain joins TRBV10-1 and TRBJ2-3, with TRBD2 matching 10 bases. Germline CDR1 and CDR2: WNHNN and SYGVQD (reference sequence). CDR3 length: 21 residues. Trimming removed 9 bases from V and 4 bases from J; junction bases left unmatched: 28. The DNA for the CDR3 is TGCGCCAGTCAGACCGGAGGGACTAGCGCAGGGGGTAAGGGAATGGCAGATACGCAGTATTTT. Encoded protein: CASQTGGTSAGGKGMADTQYF.

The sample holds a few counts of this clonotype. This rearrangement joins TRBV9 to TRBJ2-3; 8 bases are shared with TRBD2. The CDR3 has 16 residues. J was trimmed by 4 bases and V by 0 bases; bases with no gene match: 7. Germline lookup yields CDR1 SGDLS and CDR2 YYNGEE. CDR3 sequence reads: CASSVGTSGSADTQYF. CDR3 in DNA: TGTGCCAGCAGCGTAGGGACCAGCGGGAGCGCAGATACGCAGTATTTT.

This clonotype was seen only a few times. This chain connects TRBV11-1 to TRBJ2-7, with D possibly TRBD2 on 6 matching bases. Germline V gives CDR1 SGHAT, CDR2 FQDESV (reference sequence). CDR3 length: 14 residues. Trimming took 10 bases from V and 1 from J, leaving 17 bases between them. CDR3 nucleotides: TGTGCCACCAGACCGGGACTCACTTCCTACGAGCAGTACTTC. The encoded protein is CATRPGLTSYEQYF.

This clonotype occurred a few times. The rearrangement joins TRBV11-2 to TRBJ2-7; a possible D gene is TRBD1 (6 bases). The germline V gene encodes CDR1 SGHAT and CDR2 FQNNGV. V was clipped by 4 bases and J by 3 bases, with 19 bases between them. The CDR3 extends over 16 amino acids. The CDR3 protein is CASSWTVHDPLYEQYF. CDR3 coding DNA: TGTGCCAGCAGCTGGACAGTTCACGATCCCCTCTACGAGCAGTACTTC.

CDR3 nucleotide sequence: TGTGCCAGCAGCCACGGGACAGGTTTTGAAGCTTTCTTT. Translation gives CASSHGTGFEAFF. V is TRBV9 and J is TRBJ1-1, with 8 positions matching TRBD1. The CDR3 covers 13 residues. J lost 7 bases, V lost 4 bases, and 6 bases had no gene match. Germline CDR1 reads SGDLS; CDR2 reads YYNGEE. Combining the CDR3 with reference TRBV9 and TRBJ1-1 gives the whole variable domain DSGVTQTPKHLITATGQRVTLRCSPRSGDLSVYWYQQSLDQGLQFLIQYYNGEERAKGNILERFSAQQFPDLHSELNLSSLELGDSALYFCASSHGTGFEAFFGQGTRLTVV.

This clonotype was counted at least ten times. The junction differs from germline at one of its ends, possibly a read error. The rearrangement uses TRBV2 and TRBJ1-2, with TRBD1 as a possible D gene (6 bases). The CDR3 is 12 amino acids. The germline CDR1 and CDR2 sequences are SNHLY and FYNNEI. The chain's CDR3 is CASLSGVSIPNF. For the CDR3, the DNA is TGTGCCAGCCTCTCAGGGGTCAGCATCCCGAACTTC.

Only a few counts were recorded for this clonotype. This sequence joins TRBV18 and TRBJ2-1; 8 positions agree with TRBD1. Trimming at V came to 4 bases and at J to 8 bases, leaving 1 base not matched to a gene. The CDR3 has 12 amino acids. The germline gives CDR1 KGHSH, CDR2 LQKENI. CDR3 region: CASSRQGYEQFF. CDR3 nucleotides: TGTGCCAGCTCACGACAGGGGTATGAGCAGTTCTTC.

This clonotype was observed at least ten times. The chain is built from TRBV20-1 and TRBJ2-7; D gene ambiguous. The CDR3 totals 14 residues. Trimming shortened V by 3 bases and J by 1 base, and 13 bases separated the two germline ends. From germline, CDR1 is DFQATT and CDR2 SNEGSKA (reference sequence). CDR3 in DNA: TGCAGTGCTAGGGGCTCGGTCCGTTCCTACGAGCAGTACTTC. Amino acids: CSARGSVRSYEQYF.

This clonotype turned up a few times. The DNA for the CDR3 is TGTGCCAGCAGTTATGGACAGGGTAGTGACTATGGCTACACCTTC. Its protein is CASSYGQGSDYGYTF. The chain links TRBV6-6 to TRBJ1-2, with 8 bases fitting TRBD1. The CDR3 spans 15 residues. Germline CDR1 MNHNY, CDR2 SVGAGI (reference sequence). V dropped 3 bases and J dropped 3; count of bases not matched to a gene: 6.

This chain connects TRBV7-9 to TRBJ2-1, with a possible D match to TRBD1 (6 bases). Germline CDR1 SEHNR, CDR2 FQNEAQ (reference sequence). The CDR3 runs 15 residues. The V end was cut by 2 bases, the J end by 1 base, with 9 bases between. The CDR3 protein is CASSLFRGSYNEQFF. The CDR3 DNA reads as TGTGCCAGCAGCTTATTCAGGGGTTCCTACAATGAGCAGTTCTTC.